This T cell receptor (beta chain) was recovered during a study of monozygotic twins with inflammatory bowel disease. The CDR3 is 15 amino acids. Germline V lookup: CDR1 MGHRA, CDR2 YSYEKL. Eight cDNA synthesis reactions were run for every sample. Each UMI, carrying a 6-nucleotide sample barcode, came from template switching. From the 5' RACE reads, TCRdb lists one entry per CDR3 protein and no DNA. In all, the sample yields approximately 390,000 distinct CDR3 sequences. The chain has TRBV4-1 and TRBJ2-5; with no DNA, the TCRdb D assignment of TRBD1 cannot be verified. The sample consisted of blood. This clonotype was obtained from a human donor with ulcerative colitis or Crohn's disease, or a healthy co-twin of an affected twin (not recorded which). This chain's CDR3 is CASSQEGAGKETQYF.